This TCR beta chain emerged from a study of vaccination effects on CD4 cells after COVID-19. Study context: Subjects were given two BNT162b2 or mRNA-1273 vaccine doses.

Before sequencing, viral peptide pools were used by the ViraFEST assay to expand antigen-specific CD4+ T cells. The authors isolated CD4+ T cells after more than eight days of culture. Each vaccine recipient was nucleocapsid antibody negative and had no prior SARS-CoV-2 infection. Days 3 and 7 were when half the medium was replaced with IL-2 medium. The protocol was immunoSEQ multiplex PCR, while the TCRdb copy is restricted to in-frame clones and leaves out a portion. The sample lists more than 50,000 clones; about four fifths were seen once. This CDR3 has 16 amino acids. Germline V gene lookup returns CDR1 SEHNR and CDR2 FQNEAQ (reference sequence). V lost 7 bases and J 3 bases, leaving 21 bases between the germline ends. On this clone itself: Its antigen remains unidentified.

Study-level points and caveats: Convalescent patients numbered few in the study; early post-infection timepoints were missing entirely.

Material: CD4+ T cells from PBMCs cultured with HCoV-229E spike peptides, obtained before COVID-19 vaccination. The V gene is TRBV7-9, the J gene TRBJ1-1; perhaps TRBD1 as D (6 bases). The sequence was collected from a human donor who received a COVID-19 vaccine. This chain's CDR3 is CASIRMGGRGDTEAFF. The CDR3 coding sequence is TGTGCCAGCATCCGAATGGGGGGGCGCGGAGACACTGAAGCTTTCTTT.